Listed below are T cell receptor beta chains from one sample, sequenced in a study of CD8 T cells in Susac syndrome. TCRdb ran MiXCR on the immunoSEQ multiplex PCR reads and lists one entry per CDR3 protein. The sample gives a few hundred thousand distinct CDR3 sequences, more than 70% of which show up once; 0.09% to 0.15% is in the top ten. The sample taken for sequencing was CD8+ T cells from PBMCs. All receptors derive from a human donor with multiple sclerosis. Each CDR3 is given with its conserved first and last residue. A D gene is named only where the DNA matches it firmly. A row's size may be missing; if present it is once, few, many or a size class.

NA	TRBV20-1	TRBD1	TRBJ2-7	TGCAGTGCTAGGGGACAGGGCTCCTACGAGCAGTACTTC	CSARGQGSYEQYF
NA	TRBV11-2	TRBD2	TRBJ2-5	TGTGCCAGCATTTTTAGCGGGGGCCAAACAGAGACCCAGTACTTC	CASIFSGGQTETQYF
NA	TRBV5-4	NA	TRBJ2-2	TGTGCCAGCAGCGACACTCATTACACCGGGGAGCTGTTTTTT	CASSDTHYTGELFF
NA	TRBV29-1	NA	TRBJ2-1	TGCAGCGTTGAAGGAATCTTATGCAATGAGCAGTTCTTC	CSVEGILCNEQFF
NA	TRBV7-6	TRBD1	TRBJ2-7	TGTGCCAGCAGCTTACTGGGACAGGGGGCCTACGAGCAGTACTTC	CASSLLGQGAYEQYF
NA	TRBV30	NA	TRBJ2-3	TGTGCCTGGAGTTTCATAAGTCCTCCCCGTAGCACAGATACGCAGTATTTT	CAWSFISPPRSTDTQYF
NA	TRBV19	TRBD1	TRBJ1-2	TGTGCCAGTAGTCCGTCCGGGACAGGCGACTATGGCTACACCTTC	CASSPSGTGDYGYTF
NA	TRBV27	TRBD2	TRBJ2-7	TGTGCCAGCAGTTCCCTAGGGAGCGGGGCCTCCTACGAGCAGTACTTC	CASSSLGSGASYEQYF
once	TRBV7-9	NA	TRBJ1-1	TGTGCCCACGGGGAAGGGGAAGCTTTCTTT	CAHGEGEAFF
NA	TRBV5-4	TRBD2	TRBJ2-7	TGTGCCAGCAGCTTGGAGGGGACTAGCACTCACGAGCAGTACTTC	CASSLEGTSTHEQYF
NA	TRBV11-3	TRBD1	TRBJ1-1	TGTGCCAGCAGCTTAGGGTGGACAGGGGCCACTGAAGCTTTCTTT	CASSLGWTGATEAFF
NA	TRBV6-1	NA	TRBJ2-2	TGTGCCAGCAGTGGCCTAGGACAGCCCACCGGGGAGCTGTTTTTT	CASSGLGQPTGELFF
NA	TRBV4-2	TRBD2	TRBJ2-1	TGTGCCAGCAGCCAAGAGACTAGCGGCTCCTACAATGAGCAGTTCTTC	CASSQETSGSYNEQFF
NA	TRBV6-5	TRBD1	TRBJ1-4	TGTGCCAGCAGTTACTTCAGGGGGAATGAAAAACTGTTTTTT	CASSYFRGNEKLFF
NA	TRBV10-3	NA	TRBJ2-2	TGTGCCATCAGTGTTGGGAAATCGAACACCGGGGAGCTGTTTTTT	CAISVGKSNTGELFF
NA	TRBV11-1	TRBD2	TRBJ2-1	TGTGCCAGCAGCTTAGATATTTTACTAGCGGGAGCCAATGAGCAGTTCTTC	CASSLDILLAGANEQFF
NA	TRBV5-6	NA	TRBJ2-5	TGTGCCAGCACAAGACTCCTCCTTGGGGAGACCCAGTACTTC	CASTRLLLGETQYF
NA	TRBV27	TRBD1	TRBJ2-1	TGTGCCAGCAGTTTTGGGACAGGGCCATACAATGAGCAGTTCTTC	CASSFGTGPYNEQFF
NA	TRBV7-6	NA	TRBJ2-5	TGTGCCAGCAGCTACTTAATCGACAGGCTGGACCAAGAGACCCAGTACTTC	CASSYLIDRLDQETQYF
NA	TRBV28	NA	TRBJ1-5	TGTGCCAGCAGTTTCAAACCCAATCAGCCCCAGCATTTT	CASSFKPNQPQHF
NA	TRBV27	NA	TRBJ1-5	TGTGCCAGCGCGGTCGCGACTAAACCTACCCGAGAACAGCATTTT	CASAVATKPTREQHF
NA	TRBV24-1	TRBD2	TRBJ2-2	TGTGCCACCAGCCGCAAACCAGGGACTAGCGGGGGTAGTCTTAAAACCGGGGAGCTGTTTTTT	CATSRKPGTSGGSLKTGELFF
NA	TRBV6-1	TRBD1	TRBJ1-5	TGTGCCAGCAGACCCGGGACAGGGGGCACCGATCAGCCCCAGCATTTT	CASRPGTGGTDQPQHF
NA	TRBV6-5	NA	TRBJ2-2	TGTGCCAGCAGTTTAGACGGATTAAACACCGGGGAGCTGTTTTTT	CASSLDGLNTGELFF
NA	TRBV6-5	NA	TRBJ1-2	TGTGCCAGCAGTTACAGCTTGCCGTGGGACTATGGCTACACCTTC	CASSYSLPWDYGYTF
NA	TRBV7-9	NA	TRBJ2-2	TGTGCCAGCAGCTTGTCGCGAGGGGTCAGGGGGAACACCGGGGAGCTGTTTTTT	CASSLSRGVRGNTGELFF
NA	TRBV6-4	NA	TRBJ2-3	TGTGCCAGCAGTGACGGCATTACGCAGTATTTT	CASSDGITQYF
NA	TRBV20-1	NA	TRBJ2-7	TGCAGTGCTTTTTACCAACAGGGAACCTCCTACGAGCAGTACTTC	CSAFYQQGTSYEQYF
NA	TRBV24-1	NA	TRBJ2-1	TGTGCCACCAGTGACCTAGGAGGGAATGAGCAGTTCTTC	CATSDLGGNEQFF
NA	TRBV7-9	NA	TRBJ2-5	TGTGCCAGCAGCTGGACGGTGAGGGAGACCCAGTACTTC	CASSWTVRETQYF
NA	TRBV5-6	NA	TRBJ2-7	TGTGCCAGCAGCCCGATGGGGAGCTTGCGGGAAAAGTACTTC	CASSPMGSLREKYF
NA	TRBV13	NA	TRBJ2-2	TGTGCCAGCAGCAACGCACGTGAACTGACCGGGGAGCTGTTTTTT	CASSNARELTGELFF
NA	TRBV6-6	NA	TRBJ2-1	TGTGCCAGCAGTTCCCCCACAAATGAGCAGTTCTTC	CASSSPTNEQFF
few	TRBV13	NA	TRBJ1-1	TGTGCCAGCAGCTCGCAGGAGGAGGCTTTCTTT	CASSSQEEAFF
NA	TRBV20-1	NA	TRBJ2-1	TGCAGTGCTAGAGGGGGTGCCCGGCGGATATACAATGAGCAGTTCTTC	CSARGGARRIYNEQFF
NA	TRBV5-1	NA	TRBJ1-1	TGCGCCAGCAGCTTGGGCTTACAGGGTTCCGTCACTGAAGCTTTCTTT	CASSLGLQGSVTEAFF
NA	TRBV29-1	NA	TRBJ2-2	TGCAGCGTTCTCAGTGGGCGCGCCGGGGAGCTGTTTTTT	CSVLSGRAGELFF
NA	TRBV6-6	NA	TRBJ1-6	TGTGCCAGCAGTTACTCCGGGTCCCCTCCCCTCCACTTT	CASSYSGSPPLHF
NA	TRBV19	NA	TRBJ2-1	TGTGCCAGTAGGGCCCGGACGTCGGGTACCTACAATGAGCAGTTCTTC	CASRARTSGTYNEQFF
NA	TRBV20-1	NA	TRBJ2-1	TGCAGTGCTAGGGTTCGCGACAATGAGCAGTTCTTC	CSARVRDNEQFF